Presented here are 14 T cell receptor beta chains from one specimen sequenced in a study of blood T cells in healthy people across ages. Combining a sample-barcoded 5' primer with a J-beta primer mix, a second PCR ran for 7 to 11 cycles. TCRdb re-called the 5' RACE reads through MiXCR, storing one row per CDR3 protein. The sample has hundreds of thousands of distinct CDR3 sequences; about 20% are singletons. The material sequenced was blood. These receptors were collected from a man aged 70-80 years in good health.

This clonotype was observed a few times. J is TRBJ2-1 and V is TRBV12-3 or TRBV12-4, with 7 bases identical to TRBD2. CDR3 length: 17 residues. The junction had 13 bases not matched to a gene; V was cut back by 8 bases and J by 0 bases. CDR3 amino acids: CASGILSSGSSYNEQFF. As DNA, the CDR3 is TGTGCCAGCGGGATTCTCTCTAGCGGAAGCTCCTACAATGAGCAGTTCTTC.

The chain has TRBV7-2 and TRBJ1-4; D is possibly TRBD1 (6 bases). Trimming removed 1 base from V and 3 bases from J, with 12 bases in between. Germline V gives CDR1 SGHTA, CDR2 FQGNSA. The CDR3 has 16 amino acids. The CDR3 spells CASSLGGRTANEKLFF. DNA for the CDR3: TGTGCCAGCAGCTTAGGGGGCCGGACAGCTAATGAAAAACTGTTTTTT.

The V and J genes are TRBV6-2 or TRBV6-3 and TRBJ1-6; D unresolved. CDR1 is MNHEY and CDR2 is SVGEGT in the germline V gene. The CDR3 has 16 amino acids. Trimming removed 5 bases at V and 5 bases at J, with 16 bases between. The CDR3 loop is CASSPPGRRNNSPLHF. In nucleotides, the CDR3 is TGTGCCAGCAGTCCTCCCGGGAGGAGGAATAATTCACCCCTCCACTTT.

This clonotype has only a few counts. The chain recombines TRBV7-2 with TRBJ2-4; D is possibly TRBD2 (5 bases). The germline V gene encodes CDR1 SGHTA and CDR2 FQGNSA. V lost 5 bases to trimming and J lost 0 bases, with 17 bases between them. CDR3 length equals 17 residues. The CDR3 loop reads CASSQFGRALAKNIQYF. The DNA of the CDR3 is TGTGCCAGCAGCCAGTTTGGGCGGGCCCTAGCCAAAAACATTCAGTACTTC.

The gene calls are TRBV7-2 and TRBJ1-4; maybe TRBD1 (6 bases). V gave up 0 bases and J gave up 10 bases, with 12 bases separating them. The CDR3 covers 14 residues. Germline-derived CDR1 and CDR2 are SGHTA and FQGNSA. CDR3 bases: TGTGCCAGCAGCTTAGCCACGGAGGGGGGAAAACTGTTTTTT. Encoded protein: CASSLATEGGKLFF. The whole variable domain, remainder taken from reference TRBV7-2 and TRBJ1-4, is GAGVSQSPSNKVTEKGKDVELRCDPISGHTALYWYRQSLGQGLEFLIYFQGNSAPDKSGLPSDRFSAERTGGSVSTLTIQRTQQEDSAVYLCASSLATEGGKLFFGSGTQLSVL.

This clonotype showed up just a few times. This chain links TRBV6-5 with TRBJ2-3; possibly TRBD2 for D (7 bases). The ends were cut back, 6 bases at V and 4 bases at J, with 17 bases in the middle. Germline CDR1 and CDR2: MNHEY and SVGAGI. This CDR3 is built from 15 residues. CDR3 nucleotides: TGTGCCAGCAGCCGTTCGGGGGGCCTGGCAGATACGCAGTATTTT. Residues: CASSRSGGLADTQYF.

DNA of the CDR3: TGTGCCAGCAGTTATATCACAGGGGGCTCCTACAATGAGCAGTTCTTC. Translating gives CASSYITGGSYNEQFF. The chain carries TRBV6-6 and TRBJ2-1, with 8 bases that match TRBD1. The CDR3 runs 16 residues. The germline V gene has CDR1 MNHNY and CDR2 SVGAGI (reference sequence). Trimming cost V 3 bases and J 0 bases; bases outside gene matches: 4.

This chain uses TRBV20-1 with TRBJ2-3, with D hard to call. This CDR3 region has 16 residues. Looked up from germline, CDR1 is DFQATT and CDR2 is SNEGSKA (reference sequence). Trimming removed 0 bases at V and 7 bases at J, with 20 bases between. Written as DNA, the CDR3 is TGCAGTGCTAGAGATTTTCGAGCTCGGGTCGAAAATACGCAGTATTTT. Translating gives CSARDFRARVENTQYF.

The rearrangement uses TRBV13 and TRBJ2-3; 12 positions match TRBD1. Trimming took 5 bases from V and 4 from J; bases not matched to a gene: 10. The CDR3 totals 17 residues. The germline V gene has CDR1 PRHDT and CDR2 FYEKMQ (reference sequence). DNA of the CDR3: TGTGCCAGCAGCCCGGGACAGGGGGCCACCTTCGCAGATACGCAGTATTTT. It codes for CASSPGQGATFADTQYF.

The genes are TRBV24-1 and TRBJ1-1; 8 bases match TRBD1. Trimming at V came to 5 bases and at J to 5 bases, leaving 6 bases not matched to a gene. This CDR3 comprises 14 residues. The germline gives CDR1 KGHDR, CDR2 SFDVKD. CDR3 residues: CATSAAGGFTEAFF. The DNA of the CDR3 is TGTGCCACCAGTGCGGCAGGGGGCTTTACTGAAGCTTTCTTT.

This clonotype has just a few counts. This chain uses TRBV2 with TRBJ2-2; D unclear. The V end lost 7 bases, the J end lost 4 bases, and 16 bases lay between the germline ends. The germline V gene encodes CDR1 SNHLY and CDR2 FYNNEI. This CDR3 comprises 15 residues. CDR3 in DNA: TGTGCCAGCACCTCGGACCGGCCAGGCACCGGGGAGCTGTTTTTT. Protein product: CASTSDRPGTGELFF.

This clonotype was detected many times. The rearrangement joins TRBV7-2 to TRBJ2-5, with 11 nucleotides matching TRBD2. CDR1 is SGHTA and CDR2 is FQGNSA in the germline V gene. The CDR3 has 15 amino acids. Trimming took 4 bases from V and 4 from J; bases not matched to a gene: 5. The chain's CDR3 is CASSSVGLAVETQYF. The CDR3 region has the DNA TGTGCCAGCAGCTCAGTGGGACTAGCGGTAGAGACCCAGTACTTC.

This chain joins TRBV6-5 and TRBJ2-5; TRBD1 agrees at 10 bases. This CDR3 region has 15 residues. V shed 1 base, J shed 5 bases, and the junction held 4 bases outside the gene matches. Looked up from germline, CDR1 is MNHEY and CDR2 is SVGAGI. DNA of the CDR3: TGTGCCAGCAGTTACTTGACAGGGGGCGATGAGACCCAGTACTTC. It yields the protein CASSYLTGGDETQYF.

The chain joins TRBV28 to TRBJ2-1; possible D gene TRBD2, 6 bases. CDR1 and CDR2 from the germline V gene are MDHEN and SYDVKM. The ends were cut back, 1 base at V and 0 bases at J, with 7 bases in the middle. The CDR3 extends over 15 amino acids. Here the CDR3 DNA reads TGTGCCAGCAGTTTATTAGCGGACTCCTACAATGAGCAGTTCTTC. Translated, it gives CASSLLADSYNEQFF.